These 10 T cell receptor beta chains were sequenced from one sample in a study of blood T cell repertoires in COVID-19. Method: immunoSEQ multiplex PCR; TCRdb's copy keeps in-frame clones and lacks some. The profile covers under 100,000 clones, with 65% to 85% appearing a single time and about 23% taken by the ten largest. Sequenced material: peripheral blood. These receptors were obtained from a man older than 75 with active or convalescent COVID-19.

The chain has TRBV19 and TRBJ2-7, with TRBD2 identical over 7 bases. Germline assignment: CDR1 LNHDA and CDR2 SQIVND (reference sequence). After removal of 0 bases from V and 0 bases from J, the junction contained 8 bases not matched to a gene. The CDR3 sequence is 17 residues long. CDR3 coding DNA: TGTGCCAGTAGTATAGATGGGGCCGGGGGGTACTCCTACGAGCAGTACTTC. As protein: CASSIDGAGGYSYEQYF.

The chain is built from TRBV7-2 and TRBJ2-7, with TRBD1 matching over 8 bases. The CDR3 is 16 residues long. Germline lookup yields CDR1 SGHTA and CDR2 FQGNSA. Trimming removed 4 bases from V and 4 bases from J; junction bases left unmatched: 12. The CDR3 coding sequence is TGTGCCAGCAGCTCACCCGGGACAGGAGGTTTGTACGAGCAGTACTTC. This sequence encodes CASSSPGTGGLYEQYF.

The chain recombines TRBV6-5 with TRBJ2-5, with 8 nucleotides matching TRBD2. Germline values: CDR1 MNHEY, CDR2 SVGAGI. The CDR3 is 15 amino acids. V shed 0 bases and J 3 bases; nucleotides not matched to a gene: 3. The CDR3 sequence: CASSYSGSGEETQYF. The CDR3 DNA follows: TGTGCCAGCAGTTACTCGGGTAGCGGGGAAGAGACCCAGTACTTC.

This rearrangement joins TRBV6-1 to TRBJ2-1; D call uncertain. Germline CDR1 reads MNHNS; CDR2 reads SASEGT. This CDR3 is 12 amino acids long. The germline V and J ends were trimmed by 1 base and 7 bases, with 5 bases remaining between them. CDR3 sequence: CASSEVINEQFF. The CDR3 nucleotides are TGTGCCAGCAGTGAAGTTATAAATGAGCAGTTCTTC.

V and J are TRBV11-2 and TRBJ2-5; 9 bases agree with TRBD2. The CDR3 has 17 amino acids. Germline assignment: CDR1 SGHAT and CDR2 FQNNGV. Trimming took 6 bases from V and 5 from J; bases not matched to a gene: 16. The chain's CDR3 is CASSPTLSAGGRETQYF. CDR3 DNA: TGTGCCAGCAGTCCAACCCTCAGCGCGGGGGGGCGGGAGACCCAGTACTTC.

The chain links TRBV7-8 to TRBJ2-3; D gene ambiguous. Trimming took 5 bases from V and 3 from J, leaving 6 bases between them. There are 12 residues in the CDR3. Germline CDR1 and CDR2: SGHVS and FQNEAQ. The CDR3 sequence is CASSPPTDTQYF. CDR3 in DNA: TGTGCCAGCAGCCCCCCTACAGATACGCAGTATTTT. The full variable domain, completed using reference TRBV7-8 and TRBJ2-3, is GAGVSQSPRYKVAKRGQDVALRCDPISGHVSLFWYQQALGQGPEFLTYFQNEAQLDKSGLPSDRFFAERPEGSVSTLKIQRTQQEDSAVYLCASSPPTDTQYFGPGTRLTVL.

To note about this clone: An end of the junction differs from the germline gene, which may be a read error. V and J are TRBV19 and TRBJ1-2; tentatively, D is TRBD1 (5 bases). The CDR3 runs to 16 residues. Germline CDR1 is LNHDA and CDR2 is SQIVND (reference sequence). The CDR3 reads CASRMPARGVNYGYTF. Written as DNA, the CDR3 is TGTGCCAGTCGTATGCCAGCCCGGGGGGTGAACTATGGCTACACCTTC.

V gene TRBV7-9 combines with J gene TRBJ1-1; D is unresolved. Germline V CDR1 and CDR2: SEHNR, FQNEAQ (reference sequence). The CDR3 runs to 13 residues. The V end was cut by 5 bases, the J end by 4 bases, with 11 bases between. CDR3 sequence reads: CASSLNGGTEAFF. The CDR3 coding sequence is TGTGCCAGCAGCCTAAACGGCGGCACTGAAGCTTTCTTT. The full variable domain, rest sourced from reference TRBV7-9 and TRBJ1-1, is DTGVSQNPRHKITKRGQNVTFRCDPISEHNRLYWYRQTLGQGPEFLTYFQNEAQLEKSRLLSDRFSAERPKGSFSTLEIQRTEQGDSAMYLCASSLNGGTEAFFGQGTRLTVV.

The chain combines TRBV5-6 with TRBJ1-2; possibly TRBD1 for D (5 bases). Between the trimmed V and J ends, which lost 0 bases and 6 bases, there was a span of 9 bases. CDR3 length: 13 amino acids. CDR1 is SGHDT and CDR2 is YYEEEE in the germline V gene. In nucleotides, the CDR3 is TGTGCCAGCAGCTTGGGGGGCCGGGATGGCTACACCTTC. Amino acids: CASSLGGRDGYTF.

The chain has TRBV5-1 and TRBJ2-7; possibly TRBD1 for D (6 bases). Trimming removed 5 bases from V and 2 bases from J, with 14 bases in between. The CDR3 extends over 14 amino acids. Germline V gene lookup returns CDR1 SGHRS and CDR2 YFSETQ. Here the CDR3 DNA reads TGCGCCAGCAGGCCCCGACAGGAGACCTACGAGCAGTACTTC. Encoded protein: CASRPRQETYEQYF. The variable domain in full, with the rest retrieved from reference TRBV5-1 and TRBJ2-7, is KAGVTQTPRYLIKTRGQQVTLSCSPISGHRSVSWYQQTPGQGLQFLFEYFSETQRNKGNFPGRFSGRQFSNSRSEMNVSTLELGDSALYLCASRPRQETYEQYFGPGTRLTVT.